By sample share, the clone carrying this TCR beta chain is large. Sorting of live CD3+CD8+TCRalphabeta+ cells by PD-1 and/or TIGIT gave four subsets. The data were taken from a study of circulating CD8 cells and anti-PD-1 response in melanoma. CDR3 length: 17 amino acids. Germline loops: CDR1 DFQATT, CDR2 SNEGSKA (reference sequence). The V segment lost 1 base and the J segment 3 bases; nucleotides outside the gene matches: 11. Using approximately 15 ng of total RNA, TCR libraries were made with the QIAseq Immune Repertoire TCR panel. MiXCR, run by TCRdb on the reads, gives a single entry per CDR3 protein. The sample lists some 700 distinct CDR3 sequences; under 10% were seen once.

The starting material was CD8+ T cells from PBMCs, obtained at baseline or after one month of anti-PD-1 therapy (not recorded which). The rearrangement links TRBV20-1 to TRBJ2-1, with 8 bases aligning to TRBD1. This clonotype was sampled from a human donor with melanoma. The CDR3 DNA reads TGCAGTGCTAGAGTCGGACAGGGTGCAATTGTCTACAATGAGCAGTTCTTC. This gives the protein CSARVGQGAIVYNEQFF.